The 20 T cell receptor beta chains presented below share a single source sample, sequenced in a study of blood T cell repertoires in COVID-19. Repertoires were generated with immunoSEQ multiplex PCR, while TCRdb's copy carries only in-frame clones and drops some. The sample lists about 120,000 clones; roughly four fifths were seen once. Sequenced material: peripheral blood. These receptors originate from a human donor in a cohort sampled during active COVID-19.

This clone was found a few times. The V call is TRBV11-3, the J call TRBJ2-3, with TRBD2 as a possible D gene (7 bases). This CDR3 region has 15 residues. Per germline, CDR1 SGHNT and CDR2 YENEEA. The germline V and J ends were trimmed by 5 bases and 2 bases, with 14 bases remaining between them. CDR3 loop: CASSAAGGLTDTQYF. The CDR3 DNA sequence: TGTGCCAGCAGCGCCGCCGGGGGGCTCACAGATACGCAGTATTTT.

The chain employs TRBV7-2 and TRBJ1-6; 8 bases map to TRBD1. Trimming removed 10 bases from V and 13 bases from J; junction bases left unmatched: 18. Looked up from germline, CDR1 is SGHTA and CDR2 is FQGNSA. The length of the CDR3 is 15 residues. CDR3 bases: TGTGCCACCCAGGGTCAGGGGGCTCGGGAAGACCCCCTCCACTTT. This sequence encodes CATQGQGAREDPLHF.

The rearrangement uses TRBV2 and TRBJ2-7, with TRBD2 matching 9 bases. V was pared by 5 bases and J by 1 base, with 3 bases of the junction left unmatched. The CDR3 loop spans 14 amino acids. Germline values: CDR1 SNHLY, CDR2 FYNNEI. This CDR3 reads CASSFAGGSYEQYF. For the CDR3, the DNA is TGTGCCAGCAGTTTTGCGGGAGGGTCCTACGAGCAGTACTTC.

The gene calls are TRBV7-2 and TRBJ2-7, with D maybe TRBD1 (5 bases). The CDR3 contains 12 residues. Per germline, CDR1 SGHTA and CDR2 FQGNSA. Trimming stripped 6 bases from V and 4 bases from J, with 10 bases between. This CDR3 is CASSSQGYEQYF. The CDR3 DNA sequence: TGTGCCAGCAGTAGTCAGGGATACGAGCAGTACTTC.

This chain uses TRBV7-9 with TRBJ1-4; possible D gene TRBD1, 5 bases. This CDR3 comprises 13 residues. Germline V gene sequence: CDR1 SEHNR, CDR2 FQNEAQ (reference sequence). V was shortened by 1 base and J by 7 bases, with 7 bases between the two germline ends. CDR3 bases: TGTGCCAGCAGCTTAGGGACAAGTGAAAAACTGTTTTTT. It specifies CASSLGTSEKLFF. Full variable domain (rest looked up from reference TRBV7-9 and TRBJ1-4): DTGVSQNPRHKITKRGQNVTFRCDPISEHNRLYWYRQTLGQGPEFLTYFQNEAQLEKSRLLSDRFSAERPKGSFSTLEIQRTEQGDSAMYLCASSLGTSEKLFFGSGTQLSVL.

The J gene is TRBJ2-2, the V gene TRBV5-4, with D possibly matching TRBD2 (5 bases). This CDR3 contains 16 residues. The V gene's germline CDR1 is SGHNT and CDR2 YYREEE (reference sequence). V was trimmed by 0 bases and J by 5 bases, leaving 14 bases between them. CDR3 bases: TGTGCCAGCAGCTTGGGGCTAGCCCCCGATACCGGGGAGCTGTTTTTT. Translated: CASSLGLAPDTGELFF.

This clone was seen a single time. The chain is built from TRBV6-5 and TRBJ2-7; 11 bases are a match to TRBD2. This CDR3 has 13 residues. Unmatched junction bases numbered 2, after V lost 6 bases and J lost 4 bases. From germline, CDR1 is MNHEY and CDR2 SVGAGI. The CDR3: CASRRLAGYEQYF. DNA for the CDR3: TGTGCCAGCAGACGACTAGCGGGATACGAGCAGTACTTC.

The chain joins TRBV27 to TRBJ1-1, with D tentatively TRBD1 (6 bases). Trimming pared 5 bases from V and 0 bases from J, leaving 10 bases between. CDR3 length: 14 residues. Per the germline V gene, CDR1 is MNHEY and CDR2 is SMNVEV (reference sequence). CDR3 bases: TGTGCCAGCAGTGCGACAGGCATGAACACTGAAGCTTTCTTT. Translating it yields CASSATGMNTEAFF.

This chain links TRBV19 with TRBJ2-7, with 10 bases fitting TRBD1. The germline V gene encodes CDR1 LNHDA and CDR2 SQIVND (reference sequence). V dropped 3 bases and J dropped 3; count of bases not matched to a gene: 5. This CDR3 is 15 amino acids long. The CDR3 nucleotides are TGTGCCAGTAGTATGGGGACAGGGGCTGGCTACGAGCAGTACTTC. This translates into CASSMGTGAGYEQYF. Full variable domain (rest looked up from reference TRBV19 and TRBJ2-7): DGGITQSPKYLFRKEGQNVTLSCEQNLNHDAMYWYRQDPGQGLRLIYYSQIVNDFQKGDIAEGYSVSREKKESFPLTVTSAQKNPTAFYLCASSMGTGAGYEQYFGPGTRLTVT.

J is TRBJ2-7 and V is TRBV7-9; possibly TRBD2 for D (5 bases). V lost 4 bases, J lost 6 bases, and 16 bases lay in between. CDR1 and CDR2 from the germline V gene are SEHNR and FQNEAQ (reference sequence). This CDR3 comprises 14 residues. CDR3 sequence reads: CASSSFDTRFEQYF. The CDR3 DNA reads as TGTGCCAGCAGCTCATTCGACACTAGGTTCGAGCAGTACTTC.

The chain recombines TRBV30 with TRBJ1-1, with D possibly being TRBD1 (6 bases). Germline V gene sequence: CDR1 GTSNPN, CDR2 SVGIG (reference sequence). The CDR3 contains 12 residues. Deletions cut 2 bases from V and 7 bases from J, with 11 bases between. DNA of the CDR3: TGTGCCTGGAGTCTAGGACAGAGTGAAGCTTTCTTT. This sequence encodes CAWSLGQSEAFF.

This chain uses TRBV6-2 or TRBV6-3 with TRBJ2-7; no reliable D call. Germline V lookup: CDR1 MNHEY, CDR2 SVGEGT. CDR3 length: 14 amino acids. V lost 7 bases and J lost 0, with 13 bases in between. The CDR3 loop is CASTPPGFSYEQYF. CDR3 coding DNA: TGTGCCAGCACCCCCCCCGGGTTCTCCTACGAGCAGTACTTC.

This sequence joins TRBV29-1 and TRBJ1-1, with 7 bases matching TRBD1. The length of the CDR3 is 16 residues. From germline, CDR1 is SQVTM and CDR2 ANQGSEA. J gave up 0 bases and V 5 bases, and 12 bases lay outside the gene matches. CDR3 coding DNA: TGCAGCGTTAACAGACAGGGTCGGGGGATGAACACTGAAGCTTTCTTT. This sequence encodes CSVNRQGRGMNTEAFF.

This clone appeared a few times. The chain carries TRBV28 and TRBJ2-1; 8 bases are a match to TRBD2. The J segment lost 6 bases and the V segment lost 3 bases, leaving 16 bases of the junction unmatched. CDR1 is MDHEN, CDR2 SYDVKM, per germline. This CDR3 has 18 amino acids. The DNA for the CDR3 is TGTGCCAGCAGTTTGAGGGAGGGCGGGAGGCCCTCACTCAATGAGCAGTTCTTC. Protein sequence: CASSLREGGRPSLNEQFF.

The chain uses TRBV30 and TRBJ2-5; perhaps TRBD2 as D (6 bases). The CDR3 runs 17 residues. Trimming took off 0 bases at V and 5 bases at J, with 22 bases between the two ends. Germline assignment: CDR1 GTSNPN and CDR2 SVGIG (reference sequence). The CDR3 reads CAWSVGPLRRDVETQYF. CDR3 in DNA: TGTGCCTGGAGTGTGGGACCTTTAAGGCGGGATGTGGAGACCCAGTACTTC.

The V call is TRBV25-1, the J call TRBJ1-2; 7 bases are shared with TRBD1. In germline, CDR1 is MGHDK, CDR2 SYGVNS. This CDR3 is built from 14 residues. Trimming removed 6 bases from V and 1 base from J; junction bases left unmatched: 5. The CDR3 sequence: CASRRTGDNYGYTF. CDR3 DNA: TGTGCCAGCAGGCGGACAGGAGATAACTATGGCTACACCTTC.

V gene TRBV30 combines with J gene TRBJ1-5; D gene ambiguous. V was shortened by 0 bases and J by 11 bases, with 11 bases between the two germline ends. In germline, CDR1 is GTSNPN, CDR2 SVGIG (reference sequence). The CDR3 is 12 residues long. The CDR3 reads CAWSVSGYSQHF. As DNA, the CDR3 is TGTGCCTGGAGTGTTTCGGGTTATTCCCAGCATTTT.

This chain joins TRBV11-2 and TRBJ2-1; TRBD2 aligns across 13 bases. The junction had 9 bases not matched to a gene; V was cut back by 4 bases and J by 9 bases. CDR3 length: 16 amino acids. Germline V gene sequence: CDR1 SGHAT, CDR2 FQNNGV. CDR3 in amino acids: CASSWTTSGRAFEQFF. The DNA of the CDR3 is TGTGCCAGCAGCTGGACCACTAGCGGGAGGGCCTTTGAGCAGTTCTTC.

The CDR3 protein is CASSRDRINEQYF. In DNA form, the CDR3 reads TGTGCCAGCAGTCGGGACAGAATCAACGAGCAGTACTTC. The chain links TRBV12-3 or TRBV12-4 to TRBJ2-7; 7 bases are a match to TRBD1. This CDR3 contains 13 residues. The V segment lost 5 bases and the J segment 5 bases; nucleotides outside the gene matches: 6.

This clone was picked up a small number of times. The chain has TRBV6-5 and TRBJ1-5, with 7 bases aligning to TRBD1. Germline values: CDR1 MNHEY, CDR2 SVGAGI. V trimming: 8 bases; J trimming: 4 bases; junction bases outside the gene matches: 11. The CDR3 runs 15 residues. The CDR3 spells CASDSRDSLNQPQHF. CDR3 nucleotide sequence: TGTGCCAGCGATTCACGGGACAGTTTAAATCAGCCCCAGCATTTT.